This T cell receptor beta chain was observed in a study of beta chain features in type 1 diabetes. Notes on the study in general: More deletions and fewer insertions at VDJ junctions were found in patients with type 1 diabetes.

Trimming removed 6 bases from V and 0 bases from J; junction bases left unmatched: 6. This CDR3 spans 15 amino acids. Per germline, CDR1 SQVTM and CDR2 ANQGSEA. Purity of each sorted population was above 95%. Investigators reverse transcribed all isolated RNA, so they sequenced expressed TCRB transcripts. Method: immunoSEQ multiplex PCR; TCRdb's copy keeps in-frame clones and lacks some. The sample has a few hundred thousand clones; about 15% are singletons. Comment on this clone: Its antigen is not known.

The chain has TRBV29-1 and TRBJ2-2, with TRBD2 identical over 8 bases. Sequencing was performed on naive CD4+ T cells from blood. This TCR was recovered from a woman aged 18-30 years in good health. CDR3 protein: CSVEIAGTNTGELFF. The CDR3 DNA sequence: TGCAGCGTGGAAATAGCGGGAACGAACACCGGGGAGCTGTTTTTT.